These T cell receptor beta chains were read from a single sample in a study of blood T cell repertoires in COVID-19. The table came from immunoSEQ multiplex PCR; TCRdb's copy has only in-frame clones and leaves some out. The profile shows about 210,000 clones, approximately 89% of them singletons. The sample comprised peripheral blood. All receptors derive from a woman aged 40-49 years with acute or convalescent COVID-19. The CDR3 runs from the conserved cysteine through the conserved F or W.

j_call v_call cdr3_aa
TRBJ2-3 TRBV2 CASREERGNTDTQYF
TRBJ1-1 TRBV5-1 CASSLAAGPMNTEAFF
TRBJ2-5 TRBV12-3/TRBV12-4 CASSPREETQYF
TRBJ2-2 TRBV6-2/TRBV6-3 CASSYSTGPGLAGYGELFF
TRBJ1-1 TRBV27 CASSLWTGEENTEAFF
TRBJ1-1 TRBV30 CAWGRTVNTEAFF
TRBJ2-3 TRBV30 CAWSVPGGPLSTDTQYF
TRBJ2-1 TRBV24-1 CATSDPVRQGHNEQFF
TRBJ2-5 TRBV20-1 CSDRARETQYF
TRBJ1-1 TRBV3-1/TRBV3-2 CASSHPRNEAFF
TRBJ2-3 TRBV7-3 CASSLTRAGGADTQYF
TRBJ1-1 TRBV5-4 CASSAGGMGSPYTEAFF
TRBJ1-1 TRBV4-1 CASSQESQNTEAFF
TRBJ1-4 TRBV5-6 CASSLPYEKLFF
TRBJ1-3 TRBV18 CASSPGEVAGNTIYF
TRBJ1-4 TRBV7-2 CASSFWLRQGRATNEKLFF
TRBJ1-5 TRBV5-6 CASSRATAYSNQPQHF
TRBJ1-1 TRBV11-2 CASSHFDRTMNTEAFF
TRBJ1-2 TRBV28 CASSFATGNYGYTF
TRBJ2-5 TRBV5-4 CASSVDWVQSKETQYF